This is a list of T cell receptor beta chains from one sample in a study of beta chain features in type 1 diabetes. TCRdb's copy holds only in-frame clones and misses some; the assay was immunoSEQ multiplex PCR. The table shows 640,000 or so clones, with about an eighth occurring only once. The source material was naive CD4+ T cells from blood. The receptors were sampled from a young man with type 1 diabetes. The CDR3 runs from the conserved cysteine through the conserved F or W. Each record gives: V gene, clone size, J gene, D gene, CDR3 DNA, CDR3 protein. The D gene is left open where the match is weak. Only part of the rows carry a size: once, few, many, or a class if the clone is expanded.

TRBV4-2	few	TRBJ2-3	TRBD2	TGTGCCAGCAGCCTCGGGACTAGCGGGGGTACAGATACGCAGTATTTT	CASSLGTSGGTDTQYF
TRBV7-6	.	TRBJ2-5	TRBD2	TGTGCCAGCAGCTTAGATCCCCCTAGCGGGGGGGCCCGAGAGACCCAGTACTTC	CASSLDPPSGGARETQYF
TRBV6-6	few	TRBJ1-2	.	TGTGCCGCCAAGAATTCGGCTTCTAACTATGGCTACACCTTC	CAAKNSASNYGYTF
TRBV19	.	TRBJ2-1	.	TGTGCCAGTAGACCCGCGCGTTCCTACAATGAGCAGTTCTTC	CASRPARSYNEQFF
TRBV29-1	.	TRBJ1-1	.	TGCAGCGTTGAGCCTTGGCAGGGGTGGACTGAAGCTTTCTTT	CSVEPWQGWTEAFF
TRBV4-1	few	TRBJ1-1	.	TGCGCCAGCAGCCTGAACACTGAAGCTTTCTTT	CASSLNTEAFF
TRBV5-1	.	TRBJ2-7	TRBD1	TGCGCCAGCCGCCGCCGGGGACAGGACTCCTACGAGCAGTACTTC	CASRRRGQDSYEQYF
TRBV7-8	.	TRBJ2-1	TRBD2	TGTGCCAGCAACATGGGGACTAACAATGAGCAGTTCTTC	CASNMGTNNEQFF
TRBV7-2	.	TRBJ2-5	.	TGTGCCACCCGACAGGCCAGCTCACCCACCCAGTACTTC	CATRQASSPTQYF
TRBV6-4	.	TRBJ2-6	.	TGTGCCAGCAGTTCAGGGCCTGGGGCCAACGTCCTGACTTTC	CASSSGPGANVLTF
TRBV18	.	TRBJ2-7	.	TGTGCCAGCTCACCCCCAGGGACCTACGAGCAGTACTTC	CASSPPGTYEQYF
TRBV6-5	.	TRBJ2-3	TRBD2	TGTGCCAGCAGCCTTCGACTAGCACCAGATACGCAGTATTTT	CASSLRLAPDTQYF
TRBV15	few	TRBJ1-6	.	TGTGCCACCAGCGGCGTCAGGAACCAGTCACCCCTCCACTTT	CATSGVRNQSPLHF
TRBV7-2	few	TRBJ1-2	TRBD1	TGTGCCAGCAGTCCCGGGACAGGTTACGGCTATGGCTACACCTTC	CASSPGTGYGYGYTF
TRBV30	few	TRBJ2-7	.	TGTGTCGGGGGAGGGGACACCGAAAGTGAGCAGTACTTC	CVGGGDTESEQYF
TRBV29-1	.	TRBJ2-5	.	TGCAGCGTTGACTATTGGGGCAAACAAGAGACCCAGTACTTC	CSVDYWGKQETQYF
TRBV15	.	TRBJ1-5	TRBD1	TGTGCCACCAGCAGAGGAGGGGGCTCCACGCCCCAGCATTTT	CATSRGGGSTPQHF
TRBV30	.	TRBJ1-5	.	TGTGCCTGGCGGGGACAAGGAGGTCAGCCCCAGCATTTT	CAWRGQGGQPQHF
TRBV5-1	.	TRBJ1-2	.	TGCGCCAGCAGCTTGGAAGGAGAAGGTCTCTATGGCTACACCTTC	CASSLEGEGLYGYTF
TRBV25-1	few	TRBJ1-2	TRBD1	TGTGCCAGCAGGGAGACCGGGACAGCACACTATGGCTACACCTTC	CASRETGTAHYGYTF
TRBV7-6	.	TRBJ2-1	.	TGTGCCAGCAGCACAGAAGGACAGCTGAGCTCCTACAATGAGCAGTTCTTC	CASSTEGQLSSYNEQFF
TRBV7-9	.	TRBJ2-7	.	TGTGCCAGCAGCTTAGGGCTCGAGCAGTACTTC	CASSLGLEQYF
TRBV29-1	few	TRBJ2-7	TRBD1	TGCAGCGTTTCTCAAGACAGGGGGCGCTACGAGCAGTACTTC	CSVSQDRGRYEQYF
TRBV6-5	few	TRBJ1-5	.	TGTGCCAGCAGTAACCGGGACGGGAATCAGCCCCAGCATTTT	CASSNRDGNQPQHF
TRBV9	few	TRBJ2-6	.	TGTGCCAGCAGCGCAACAGGCCAGGCCAACGTCCTGACTTTC	CASSATGQANVLTF
TRBV28	.	TRBJ1-5	TRBD1	TGTGCCAGCAGTTGGCCAGGGGGCGAGAATCAGCCCCAGCATTTT	CASSWPGGENQPQHF
TRBV5-1	few	TRBJ1-2	.	TGCGCCAGCAGCGAGGACAGAGTCAACTATGGCTACACCTTC	CASSEDRVNYGYTF
TRBV5-1	few	TRBJ2-5	TRBD2	TGCGCCAGCAGCTTTTCTAGCGGGGGACAAGAGACCCAGTACTTC	CASSFSSGGQETQYF
TRBV7-9	few	TRBJ2-3	.	TGTGCCAGCAGCTTAACGGTTAGCACAGATACGCAGTATTTT	CASSLTVSTDTQYF
TRBV25-1	few	TRBJ1-1	.	TGTGCCAGCAGTGATGGGCCATCGGGAGTGGCTTTCTTT	CASSDGPSGVAFF
TRBV30	.	TRBJ2-3	.	TGTGCCCACCGGGACGGGTACACAGATACGCAGTATTTT	CAHRDGYTDTQYF
TRBV6-1	.	TRBJ2-6	.	TGTGCCAGCAGTGTCACTGGGGCCAACGTCCTGACTTTC	CASSVTGANVLTF
TRBV5-4	.	TRBJ1-1	.	TGTGCCAGCAGCCGAGGGGGGCTGGTCACTGAAGCTTTCTTT	CASSRGGLVTEAFF
TRBV30	.	TRBJ1-2	.	TGTGCCTGGAGTCCCGGCATGAACTATGGCTACACCTTC	CAWSPGMNYGYTF
TRBV7-6	few	TRBJ1-1	.	TGTGCCAGCAGCTTGGAGTATTGGACTGAAGCTTTCTTT	CASSLEYWTEAFF
TRBV6-6	.	TRBJ2-2	TRBD1	TGTGCCAGCACCACCGGGACAGGGAACACCGGGGAGCTGTTTTTT	CASTTGTGNTGELFF
TRBV25-1	few	TRBJ2-1	.	TGTGCCAGCAGTCCACCCCATAGCAATGAGCAGTTCTTC	CASSPPHSNEQFF
TRBV6-6	few	TRBJ2-3	.	TGTGCCAGCAGTTGGGGTGGAACAGATACGCAGTATTTT	CASSWGGTDTQYF
TRBV6-5	.	TRBJ2-5	.	TGTGCCAGCAGTTACGTAGCTGTTCGGGAGACCCAGTACTTC	CASSYVAVRETQYF
TRBV2	.	TRBJ1-5	.	TGTGCCAGCAGTGAAGTGTCACCCCTCAATCAGCCCCAGCATTTT	CASSEVSPLNQPQHF
TRBV30	.	TRBJ1-2	.	TGTGCCTGGGGCCTTGGCGGCGGCTACACCTTC	CAWGLGGGYTF
TRBV5-1	few	TRBJ2-1	TRBD2	TGCGCCAGCAGCTTGGATGCTAGCGGGGAAGCCAGCTCCTACAATGAGCAGTTCTTC	CASSLDASGEASSYNEQFF
TRBV6-4	few	TRBJ2-2	.	TGTGCCAGCAGTGTGGACCGAATGGGTTCCGGGGAGCTGTTTTTT	CASSVDRMGSGELFF
TRBV13	few	TRBJ2-2	.	TGTGCCAGCCGGACGAGCTCCCCCACCGGGGAGCTGTTTTTT	CASRTSSPTGELFF
TRBV5-6	few	TRBJ1-5	.	TGTGCCAGCAGCTTACGCAACAATCAGCCCCAGCATTTT	CASSLRNNQPQHF
TRBV6-6	few	TRBJ2-1	TRBD2	TGTGCCAGCAGTCCCAAGCGGGGGGACAATGAGCAGTTCTTC	CASSPKRGDNEQFF
TRBV29-1	.	TRBJ2-7	TRBD1	TGCAGCGTGGCCGGACAGGGGGGCGACGAGCAGTACTTC	CSVAGQGGDEQYF
TRBV5-1	.	TRBJ2-3	TRBD2	TGCGCCAGCAGCCTGACTAGCGGGGGGGCCGGAGATACGCAGTATTTT	CASSLTSGGAGDTQYF
TRBV10-3	.	TRBJ2-2	.	TGTGCCATCAAACCCGACTCCATAACCGGGGAGCTGTTTTTT	CAIKPDSITGELFF
TRBV5-6	few	TRBJ2-3	.	TGTGCCAGCAGCTTGTCTACTCGAGGGCCAACTCGAGGGGGAGATACGCAGTATTTT	CASSLSTRGPTRGGDTQYF
TRBV28	.	TRBJ1-1	.	TGTGCCAGCAGTCCAGGGGCGGTAAACACTGAAGCTTTCTTT	CASSPGAVNTEAFF